Sequencing of this T cell receptor (beta chain) was carried out in a study of lymphopenia after photon versus proton radiotherapy. General study points: Under photons, naive T cells and diversity fell while effector/memory populations rose. Post-nadir diversity loss with photons came from oligoclonal expansion, particularly CD8+ Temra cells.

There are 16 residues in the CDR3. Per germline, CDR1 LNHDA and CDR2 SQIVND (reference sequence). With 0 bases removed from V and 7 bases from J, the gap between germline ends came to 18 bases. Sequencing used immunoSEQ multiplex PCR; TCRdb keeps in-frame clones, though not all of them. The sample gives tens of thousands of clones, around 83% of which show up once; approximately 1.4% is in the top ten. In the case of this clone: No antigen is known for it.

The sample in question was peripheral blood, obtained from a patient treated with proton-based radiotherapy. The receptor was isolated from a man aged 55 to 70 with pancreatic cancer. This chain joins TRBV19 and TRBJ1-1; TRBD1 is a possible D gene (6 bases). The CDR3 loop reads CASSIDPYDRTDEAFF. The CDR3 bases are TGTGCCAGTAGTATAGATCCTTACGACAGGACCGATGAAGCTTTCTTT. Full variable domain (missing parts from reference TRBV19 and TRBJ1-1): DGGITQSPKYLFRKEGQNVTLSCEQNLNHDAMYWYRQDPGQGLRLIYYSQIVNDFQKGDIAEGYSVSREKKESFPLTVTSAQKNPTAFYLCASSIDPYDRTDEAFFGQGTRLTVV.